Reported below is one T cell receptor beta chain. There is no known antigen for this receptor. The record has no base qualities; no much larger clone is one base away. V is trimmed back by 4 bases and J by 7 bases, and the junction contains 12 bases that no gene match accounts for. Per the germline V gene, MDHEN is the CDR1 and SYDVKM is the CDR2. CDR3 length: 15 amino acids, cysteine to phenylalanine. The only DNA kept is the CDR3, 45 bases in frame from the first base. This sample was taken from a study of shared clonotypes between healthy human individuals (dated by TCRdb to 2020 to 2022). As for the study more broadly: The cohort included three men and a couple of women between 18 and 49 years of age. For each donor, CD4 naive and CD4 memory were each run on three plates, CD8 naive on two plates, and CD8 memory on one plate. The study deeply sequenced blood TCR repertoires of about five healthy adults to estimate repertoire size and the extent of clonotype sharing between individuals. To increase sequencing depth and limit assay-specific biases, different laboratories used diverse techniques to prepare libraries and sequence TCR repertoires. Each donor's leukapheresis produced roughly between about 0.9 and 9.5 billion PBMCs.

Using the deep immunoSEQ assay, multiplex PCR amplified TCR CDR3 regions from genomic DNA. Extracted genomic DNA from each cell subset was spread evenly across all wells of several immunoSEQ 96-well plates, with each plate serving as a replicate. For sorted subsets, 200 to 250 ng of genomic DNA, equivalent to 25,000 to 35,000 T cell genomes, went into each replicate PCR. Purified libraries were quantified with a Qubit 3.0 fluorometer, sized on a Bioanalyzer 2100, and re-quantified with the KAPA Library Quantification kit. Every immunoSEQ 96-well plate was sequenced on a separate single-read 150-cycle Illumina NextSeq 550 flow cell. Per the authors' processing: Because only junctional sequences without quality scores were contained in the immunoSEQ output, filtering matching that applied to full-length reads could not be performed. To assign V/J genes and CDR3, sequences were annotated against IMGT germline references using PyIR, a Python wrapper for IgBLAST v1.9. Reads with weak V/J assignments (E-value above 1e-6), missing CDR3, stop codons, out-of-frame junctions, or ambiguous translated residues were removed. A V3J clonotype was defined by an identical inferred V gene, J gene, and CDR3 amino acid sequence. To compute the percentage overlap between repertoires, the number of shared unique clonotypes was divided by the size of the smaller repertoire. Three approaches were used to assess repertoire richness: RTK rarefaction, the Chao1 estimator, and Recon v2.1 estimates of unobserved clonotypes. Generation probabilities for all TCRbeta clonotypes obtained by the gDNA method from a handful of donors were computed using OLGA. TCRdb limited this immuneACCESS table to in-frame rearrangements with V and J called. A share of clones is missing; checked studies link under half to unresolved V genes, and the rest is unexplained. The D gene and trimming were derived from the DNA, and the V and J assignments and clone size from that table. Within this sample are about 2 million clones, with 90% to 95% of them counted one time only. The ten largest clones represent 0.1% to 0.15% of the sample.

Donors were healthy HIV-negative adults with no recently reported acute infections or vaccinations. Every donor was a Caucasian adult living in Nashville, Tennessee, USA. CD4+ T cells were enriched by magnetic negative selection; naive cells were then positively selected on CD45RA, and the negative fraction formed the memory subset. Blood was collected by leukapheresis, and PBMCs were isolated by Ficoll-Histopaque density gradient centrifugation and then cryopreserved in liquid nitrogen vapor phase. Analytical flow cytometry was used to check the purity and quantity of every magnetically sorted T cell population. Genomic DNA was isolated from each sorted fraction and quantified by UV absorbance on a Nanodrop 2000c. Here is what the overall study found, with its caveats: The genetic and exposure-history diversity represented was limited by the small number of donors. Compared with non-shared clonotypes, the clonotypes found in all four sorted-subset donors had higher generation probabilities. Pairwise subsampling led to the expectation that sequencing depth would affect the degree of clonotype sharing among donors. Sampling was restricted to blood, and TCR repertoires in tissue are likely to differ from TCR repertoires in blood. Even with the large sequencing depth, rarefaction of the sorted-subset datasets indicated that sequencing was incomplete. Sharing across a few donors was observed for about 5% of naive CD4, 3% to 3.5% of naive CD8, 2% to 2.5% of memory CD4, and 0.4% of memory CD8 clonotypes. Estimated clonotype richness was generally larger for naive than for memory subsets.

This TCR came from a man between 18 and 29 years old in good health. Sequences were obtained from naive CD4+ T cells sorted from blood. This specimen's cell subset or site label, per the study, means: CD45RA+ positively selected. This chain is built from TRBV28 and TRBJ2-7; 8 central nucleotides agree with TRBD1. The DNA is as follows: TGTGCCAGCAGTTCCCGGCAGGGGGCTCCGGGGGAGCAGTACTTC. It translates to CASSSRQGAPGEQYF.